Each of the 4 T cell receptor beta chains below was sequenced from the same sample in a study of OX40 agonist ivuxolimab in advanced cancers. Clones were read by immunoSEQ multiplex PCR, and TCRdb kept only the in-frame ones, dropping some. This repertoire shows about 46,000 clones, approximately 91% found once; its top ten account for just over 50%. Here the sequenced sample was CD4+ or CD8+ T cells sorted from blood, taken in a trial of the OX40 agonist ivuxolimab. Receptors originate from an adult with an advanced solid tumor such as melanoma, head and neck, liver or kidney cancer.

DNA for the CDR3: TGTGCCAGCACATTCGTTCAGCAGGGTGATACGCAGTATTTT. Residues: CASTFVQQGDTQYF. This chain connects TRBV18 to TRBJ2-3; D may be TRBD1 (5 bases). The germline V gene has CDR1 KGHSH and CDR2 LQKENI. V was shortened by 8 bases and J by 6 bases, with 18 bases between the two germline ends. The CDR3 is made up of 14 amino acids.

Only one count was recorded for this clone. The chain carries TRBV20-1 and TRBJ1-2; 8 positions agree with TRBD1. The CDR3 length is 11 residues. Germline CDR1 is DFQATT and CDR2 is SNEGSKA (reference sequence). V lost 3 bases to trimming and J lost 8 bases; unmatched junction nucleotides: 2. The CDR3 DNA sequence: TGCAGTGCTAGCGACAGGGGAGGCTACACCTTC. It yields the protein CSASDRGGYTF.

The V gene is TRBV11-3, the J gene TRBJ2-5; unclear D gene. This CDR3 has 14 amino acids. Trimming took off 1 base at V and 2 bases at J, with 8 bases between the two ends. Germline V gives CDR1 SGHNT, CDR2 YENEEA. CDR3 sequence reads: CASSLVGRQETQYF. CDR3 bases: TGTGCCAGCAGCTTAGTCGGTCGGCAAGAGACCCAGTACTTC.

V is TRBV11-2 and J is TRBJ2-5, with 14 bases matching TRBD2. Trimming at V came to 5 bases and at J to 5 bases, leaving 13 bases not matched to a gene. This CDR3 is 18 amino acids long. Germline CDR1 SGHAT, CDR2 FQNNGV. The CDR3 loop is CASSPTRTSGGMWETQYF. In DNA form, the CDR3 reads TGTGCCAGCAGCCCAACCCGGACTAGCGGGGGGATGTGGGAGACCCAGTACTTC.